Each of the 24 T cell receptor beta chains below was sequenced from the same sample in a study of control samples from healthy donors and cancer patients (dated by TCRdb to 2020 to 2021). The library was made by the immunoSEQ multiplex PCR assay. The clones in this table, taken by TCRdb from immuneACCESS, are in-frame only. Not every clone is retained; where verified, under half of the shortfall comes from an unresolved V gene, and the cause of the rest is unknown. Present in this sample are about 58,000 clones, 70% to 90% of which were seen just once. In total, the top ten clones hold roughly 13% of the sample. Sequences were obtained from PBMCs. The receptors were sampled from a woman aged 60-75 years with lung cancer.

The J gene is TRBJ1-2, the V gene TRBV3-1 (or the pseudogene TRBV3-2); D is uncertain. The germline V gene has CDR1 LGHDT and CDR2 YNNKEL (reference sequence). Trimming took off 0 bases at V and 8 bases at J, with 7 bases between the two ends. The CDR3 contains 12 residues. CDR3 in DNA: TGTGCCAGCAGCCAAGATCTGCAGGGCTACACCTTC. It encodes CASSQDLQGYTF.

The V gene is TRBV6-5, the J gene TRBJ2-5; the D gene is possibly TRBD1 (5 bases). The CDR3 is made up of 14 amino acids. V lost 5 bases, J lost 2 bases, and 12 bases lay in between. In germline, CDR1 is MNHEY, CDR2 SVGAGI. The chain's CDR3 is CASSQLGLQETQYF. The CDR3 region has the DNA TGTGCCAGCAGTCAACTGGGGCTTCAAGAGACCCAGTACTTC.

The chain joins TRBV28 to TRBJ1-4, with D tentatively TRBD1 (5 bases). Germline CDR1 is MDHEN and CDR2 is SYDVKM. V shed 5 bases and J shed 0 bases, with 10 bases lying between them. The CDR3 covers 15 residues. The CDR3: CASSRDAATNEKLFF. CDR3 DNA: TGTGCCAGCAGTCGGGACGCTGCAACTAATGAAAAACTGTTTTTT.

This sequence joins TRBV5-1 and TRBJ2-6; a possible D gene is TRBD2 (6 bases). Trimming stripped 5 bases from V and 5 bases from J, with 17 bases between. The CDR3 spans 16 residues. The germline V gene has CDR1 SGHRS and CDR2 YFSETQ. CDR3 bases: TGCGCCAGCAGTCCCACGGCGGGGTTCCGGGCCAACGTCCTGACTTTC. Protein: CASSPTAGFRANVLTF.

As DNA, the CDR3 is TGTGCCAGCAGCGCCACCGGGACAGGGGGCGCGGAGACCCAGTACTTC. Translated: CASSATGTGGAETQYF. V and J are TRBV7-8 and TRBJ2-5, with TRBD1 identical over 12 bases. Germline assignment: CDR1 SGHVS and CDR2 FQNEAQ. The J segment lost 5 bases and the V segment lost 5 bases, leaving 9 bases of the junction unmatched. CDR3 length: 16 residues.

The V call is TRBV7-2, the J call TRBJ2-7, with D uncertain. Germline loops: CDR1 SGHTA, CDR2 FQGNSA. The CDR3 has 13 amino acids. V shed 2 bases and J shed 3 bases, with 8 bases lying between them. The CDR3, as DNA: TGTGCCAGCAGCTTAATACCGGGCTACGAGCAGTACTTC. It specifies CASSLIPGYEQYF.

V is TRBV28 and J is TRBJ2-7, with 14 bases that match TRBD2. V gave up 3 bases and J gave up 2 bases; unmatched junction bases: 12. In germline, CDR1 is MDHEN, CDR2 SYDVKM. This CDR3 is 19 amino acids long. The CDR3 reads CASSFPGTSGSLNPYEQYF. CDR3 DNA sequence: TGTGCCAGCAGTTTTCCCGGGACTAGCGGGAGTTTAAACCCCTACGAGCAGTACTTC. Combining the CDR3 with reference TRBV28 and TRBJ2-7 gives the whole variable domain DVKVTQSSRYLVKRTGEKVFLECVQDMDHENMFWYRQDPGLGLRLIYFSYDVKMKEKGDIPEGYSVSREKKERFSLILESASTNQTSMYLCASSFPGTSGSLNPYEQYFGPGTRLTVT.

The J gene is TRBJ2-3, the V gene TRBV24-1; perhaps D is TRBD1 or TRBD2 (5 bases each). Germline-derived CDR1 and CDR2 are KGHDR and SFDVKD. There are 16 residues in the CDR3. V shed 2 bases and J shed 1 base, with 12 bases lying between them. DNA of the CDR3: TGTGCCACCAGTGATTCCCCAGGGAGTGGCACAGATACGCAGTATTTT. It specifies CATSDSPGSGTDTQYF.

The chain combines TRBV5-4 with TRBJ1-6, with TRBD1 identical over 7 bases. The CDR3 has 16 amino acids. J lost 9 bases, V lost 2 bases, and 11 bases had no gene match. Germline lookup yields CDR1 SGHNT and CDR2 YYREEE (reference sequence). The CDR3 DNA sequence: TGTGCCAGCAGCTTACCTACAGGGGCTGGTGTTTCACCCCTCCACTTT. This codes for CASSLPTGAGVSPLHF.

The CDR3 sequence is CASSFYSNFNQPQHF. The CDR3 coding sequence is TGTGCCAGCAGTTTTTACAGCAACTTTAATCAGCCCCAGCATTTT. The V gene is TRBV28, the J gene TRBJ1-5; D gene unclear. Between the trimmed V and J ends, which lost 3 bases and 4 bases, there was a span of 13 bases. The germline CDR1 and CDR2 sequences are MDHEN and SYDVKM. The CDR3 length is 15 residues.

This clone occurred once. This rearrangement joins TRBV28 to TRBJ2-3; no clear D. This CDR3 region has 16 residues. CDR1 MDHEN and CDR2 SYDVKM come from the germline V gene. The V gene lost 8 bases and the J gene lost 2 bases, with 20 bases spanning the gap. The CDR3 bases are TGTGCCAGCGGTCGAGGCGCCCACCTACCCACAGATACGCAGTATTTT. Protein sequence: CASGRGAHLPTDTQYF. The whole variable domain, filled in from reference TRBV28 and TRBJ2-3, reads DVKVTQSSRYLVKRTGEKVFLECVQDMDHENMFWYRQDPGLGLRLIYFSYDVKMKEKGDIPEGYSVSREKKERFSLILESASTNQTSMYLCASGRGAHLPTDTQYFGPGTRLTVL.

This chain uses TRBV28 with TRBJ2-7; 8 positions match TRBD2. The CDR3 extends over 12 amino acids. J lost 6 bases, V lost 8 bases, and 6 bases had no gene match. Germline-derived CDR1 and CDR2 are MDHEN and SYDVKM. CDR3 coding DNA: TGTGCCAGCCAGCGGGAGTCCCTCGAGCAGTACTTC. Translation gives CASQRESLEQYF. Combining the CDR3 with reference TRBV28 and TRBJ2-7 gives the whole variable domain DVKVTQSSRYLVKRTGEKVFLECVQDMDHENMFWYRQDPGLGLRLIYFSYDVKMKEKGDIPEGYSVSREKKERFSLILESASTNQTSMYLCASQRESLEQYFGPGTRLTVT.

The DNA for the CDR3 is TGTGCCAGCAGTGAAGCTTCAGGGCCCAATGGTGGCTACACCTTC. This translates into CASSEASGPNGGYTF. This chain connects TRBV2 to TRBJ1-2; possibly TRBD1 for D (5 bases). The CDR3 has 15 residues. Trimming left V 0 bases short and J 7 bases short, with 15 bases between. Germline lookup yields CDR1 SNHLY and CDR2 FYNNEI.

The rearrangement links TRBV7-2 to TRBJ2-5; 10 nucleotides line up with TRBD1. J lost 1 base, V lost 5 bases, and 7 bases had no gene match. The germline gives CDR1 SGHTA, CDR2 FQGNSA. The CDR3 totals 16 residues. This chain's CDR3 is CASSPSWTGGQETQYF. For the CDR3, the DNA is TGTGCCAGCAGCCCAAGCTGGACAGGGGGCCAAGAGACCCAGTACTTC.

This chain's CDR3 is CASSQPGSGEQYF. In nucleotides, the CDR3 is TGTGCCAGCAGCCAACCGGGTTCGGGCGAGCAGTACTTC. The chain is built from TRBV3-1 (or the pseudogene TRBV3-2) and TRBJ2-7; D is uncertain. CDR1 is LGHDT and CDR2 is YNNKEL in the germline V gene (reference sequence). This CDR3 comprises 13 residues. V was clipped by 2 bases and J by 6 bases, with 11 bases between them.

This clone was detected once. The rearrangement uses TRBV3-1 (or the pseudogene TRBV3-2) and TRBJ2-7, with 7 bases lining up with TRBD2. After removal of 2 bases from V and 0 bases from J, the junction contained 7 bases not matched to a gene. This CDR3 has 16 residues. CDR1 and CDR2 from the germline V gene are LGHDT and YNNKEL (reference sequence). The CDR3 region has the DNA TGTGCCAGCAGCCAACGTGCCGGGAGGAGCTCCTACGAGCAGTACTTC. It translates to CASSQRAGRSSYEQYF.

The chain combines TRBV5-1 with TRBJ2-2; TRBD1 or TRBD2 may be the D gene (5 bases each). CDR1 and CDR2 (germline): SGHRS, YFSETQ. CDR3 length: 15 residues. Trimming stripped 4 bases from V and 5 bases from J, with 15 bases between. The CDR3 reads CASSPLWGRTGELFF. CDR3 DNA: TGCGCCAGCAGCCCCCTGTGGGGACGGACCGGGGAGCTGTTTTTT.

Points on this clone: The junction and the germline gene differ at one end; a read error may be behind it. In DNA form, the CDR3 reads TGTGCCAGCAGCCAACCGGGGACTAGCGGGGGGGCCTCGGATTTT. Its protein product is CASSQPGTSGGASDF. The chain combines TRBV3-1 (or the pseudogene TRBV3-2) with TRBJ2-3; 16 bases match TRBD2. This CDR3 region has 15 residues. Germline assignment: CDR1 LGHDT and CDR2 YNNKEL (reference sequence).

J is TRBJ1-2 and V is TRBV9; 9 nucleotides agree with TRBD1. The CDR3 consists of 14 residues. Germline CDR1 and CDR2: SGDLS and YYNGEE. V was clipped by 0 bases and J by 8 bases; unmatched bases: 5. CDR3 residues: CASSVVGTGYGYTF. CDR3 bases: TGTGCCAGCAGCGTAGTTGGGACAGGGTACGGCTACACCTTC.

V is TRBV6-5 and J is TRBJ1-2, with D possibly TRBD1 on 6 matching bases. CDR3 length: 15 amino acids. CDR1 and CDR2 from the germline V gene are MNHEY and SVGAGI. With 5 bases removed from V and 6 bases from J, the gap between germline ends came to 19 bases. The CDR3 is CASSPSSRGVDGYTF. The DNA of the CDR3 is TGTGCCAGCAGTCCCAGCTCAAGGGGGGTAGATGGCTACACCTTC.

V gene TRBV2 combines with J gene TRBJ1-1; no clear D gene. The CDR3 runs to 13 residues. V was clipped by 2 bases and J by 0 bases, with 4 bases between them. The germline V gene encodes CDR1 SNHLY and CDR2 FYNNEI. CDR3 DNA sequence: TGTGCCAGCAGTGAACAGGTGAACACTGAAGCTTTCTTT. It translates to CASSEQVNTEAFF. The variable domain in full, completed from reference TRBV2 and TRBJ1-1, reads EPEVTQTPSHQVTQMGQEVILRCVPISNHLYFYWYRQILGQKVEFLVSFYNNEISEKSEIFDDQFSVERPDGSNFTLKIRSTKLEDSAMYFCASSEQVNTEAFFGQGTRLTVV.

The chain couples TRBV5-1 to TRBJ1-1; D ambiguous. The CDR3 covers 13 residues. CDR1 and CDR2 (germline): SGHRS, YFSETQ. V was trimmed by 4 bases and J by 9 bases, leaving 16 bases between them. The CDR3 loop reads CASSETGRQKAFF. In DNA form, the CDR3 reads TGCGCCAGCAGCGAAACCGGTCGGCAGAAAGCTTTCTTT.

The rearrangement uses TRBV7-9 and TRBJ2-5; TRBD1 matches 11 bases. The V gene end was trimmed by 5 bases and the J gene end by 5 bases; junction bases not matched to a gene: 7. This CDR3 has 15 residues. CDR1 SEHNR and CDR2 FQNEAQ come from the germline V gene (reference sequence). The CDR3 here is CASSKRTGGMETQYF. In DNA, the CDR3 is TGTGCCAGCAGCAAAAGGACAGGGGGCATGGAGACCCAGTACTTC.

The chain links TRBV2 to TRBJ2-7, with TRBD2 as a possible D gene (6 bases). This CDR3 spans 12 amino acids. The V and J ends lost 4 bases and 6 bases respectively, with 10 bases between them. Per germline, CDR1 SNHLY and CDR2 FYNNEI. In DNA, the CDR3 is TGTGCCAGCAGTGGGGCGGGGTTCGAGCAGTACTTC. This translates into CASSGAGFEQYF.